This TCR beta chain was identified during a study of blood T cell repertoires in COVID-19. CDR1 is SEHNR, CDR2 FQNEAQ, per germline (reference sequence). The V gene lost 3 bases and the J gene lost 3 bases, with 8 bases spanning the gap. This CDR3 has 13 amino acids. Clones were sequenced by immunoSEQ multiplex PCR, and TCRdb holds only the in-frame ones, with some missing. The sample includes 50,000 to 65,000 clones, 60% to 75% of them seen just once. Sequenced input: peripheral blood. The sequence was collected from a woman of 80 years or more with acute or convalescent COVID-19. This chain uses TRBV7-9 with TRBJ1-2, with D hard to call. The CDR3 coding sequence is TGTGCCAGCAGCTTCTCCCGAGACTATGGCTACACCTTC. This encodes CASSFSRDYGYTF.